A single sample is the source of the 2 T cell receptor beta chains below, sequenced in a study of blood T cell repertoires in COVID-19. The table came from immunoSEQ multiplex PCR; TCRdb's copy has only in-frame clones and leaves some out. The sample includes some 37,000 clones, 81% of them seen just once. Source material: peripheral blood. These receptors all come from a man older than 75 with active or convalescent COVID-19.

CDR3 bases: TGTGCCAGCAGCCAACAGGGAAAGCGGAACGAGCAGTACTTC. It translates to CASSQQGKRNEQYF. The chain recombines TRBV6-5 with TRBJ2-7, with a weak D call TRBD1 (6 bases). The V gene's germline CDR1 is MNHEY and CDR2 SVGAGI. Trimming took off 6 bases at V and 5 bases at J, with 17 bases between the two ends. CDR3 length: 14 amino acids.

V usage is TRBV12-5 and J usage is TRBJ1-1, with D perhaps matching TRBD1 (5 bases). The CDR3 length is 16 residues. Trimming shortened V by 9 bases and J by 0 bases, and 20 bases separated the two germline ends. CDR1 and CDR2 (germline): LGHNT, FRNRAP. The CDR3 region has the DNA TGTGCTAGCCTCCTCTCCCAGGGTCTCATGAACACTGAAGCTTTCTTT. Amino acid sequence: CASLLSQGLMNTEAFF.